One and the same sample provided the 15 T cell receptor beta chains below, sequenced in a study of beta chain features in type 1 diabetes. What was sequenced were expressed TCRB transcripts, since all of the isolated RNA had been reverse transcribed. Sequencing was performed with immunoSEQ multiplex PCR; in TCRdb, only in-frame clones are kept and a portion is missing. The sample has hundreds of thousands of clones; roughly 13% are singletons. These receptors have no known antigen. Notes on the study in general: People with Type 1 diabetes carried modestly yet significantly shorter TCRB CDR3s in all four CD4+ subsets.

The sample comprised naive CD4+ T cells from blood. These receptors were obtained from a man aged 18-30 years with type 1 diabetes.

This sequence joins TRBV9 and TRBJ1-5, with D hard to call. V gave up 6 bases and J gave up 1 base, with 17 bases separating them. This CDR3 contains 16 residues. The germline gives CDR1 SGDLS, CDR2 YYNGEE. DNA of the CDR3: TGTGCCAGCACACTACTCTCGGGCGGAAGCAATCAGCCCCAGCATTTT. Protein product: CASTLLSGGSNQPQHF.

This clone was counted between two and nine times. The gene calls are TRBV10-3 and TRBJ2-3, with D possibly being TRBD2 (6 bases). Trimming took 1 base from V and 5 from J, leaving 16 bases between them. Germline lookup yields CDR1 ENHRY and CDR2 SYGVKD. The CDR3 spans 16 residues. The CDR3 sequence is CAISEFRDSSLDTQYF. The DNA of the CDR3 is TGTGCCATCAGTGAGTTCCGGGACTCCTCCCTAGATACGCAGTATTTT.

This clone was detected a few times. The chain joins TRBV7-2 to TRBJ2-3; a weak D match, TRBD2 (5 bases). The germline V gene encodes CDR1 SGHTA and CDR2 FQGNSA. CDR3 length equals 13 residues. V lost 5 bases to trimming and J lost 4 bases, with 10 bases between them. This chain's CDR3 is CASSQKRADTQYF. The CDR3 region has the DNA TGTGCCAGCAGCCAAAAGAGGGCAGATACGCAGTATTTT.

The genes are TRBV7-9 and TRBJ2-3; 7 bases match TRBD2. This CDR3 is built from 17 residues. CDR1 is SEHNR, CDR2 FQNEAQ, per germline (reference sequence). V shed 1 base, J shed 0 bases, and the junction held 7 bases outside the gene matches. CDR3 in DNA: TGTGCCAGCAGCTTAGTCGCTAGCGGAGAGAGCACAGATACGCAGTATTTT. Translated: CASSLVASGESTDTQYF. The variable domain in full, with the rest retrieved from reference TRBV7-9 and TRBJ2-3, is DTGVSQNPRHKITKRGQNVTFRCDPISEHNRLYWYRQTLGQGPEFLTYFQNEAQLEKSRLLSDRFSAERPKGSFSTLEIQRTEQGDSAMYLCASSLVASGESTDTQYFGPGTRLTVL.

This clone was detected only a few times. V gene TRBV9 combines with J gene TRBJ2-7, with a weak D call TRBD1 (6 bases). Trimming shortened V by 4 bases and J by 3 bases, and 17 bases separated the two germline ends. The germline V gene has CDR1 SGDLS and CDR2 YYNGEE. The CDR3 is made up of 15 amino acids. CDR3 DNA: TGTGCCAGCAGCCCCATACAGGGTGCGAGCTACGAGCAGTACTTC. It encodes CASSPIQGASYEQYF.

The chain joins TRBV28 to TRBJ1-5; D not certain. Looked up from germline, CDR1 is MDHEN and CDR2 is SYDVKM. The ends were cut back, 5 bases at V and 4 bases at J, with 3 bases in the middle. The CDR3 sequence is 11 residues long. In nucleotides, the CDR3 is TGTGCCAGCAGTGCTAATCAGCCCCAGCATTTT. Protein sequence: CASSANQPQHF.

This clone came up a few times. The chain combines TRBV11-1 with TRBJ1-1; 7 bases are shared with TRBD1. V gave up 5 bases and J gave up 3 bases; unmatched junction bases: 9. The CDR3 contains 15 residues. Germline CDR1 is SGHAT and CDR2 is FQDESV (reference sequence). DNA for the CDR3: TGTGCCAGCAGCCACCCGGGGGGGACAGACACTGAAGCTTTCTTT. This encodes CASSHPGGTDTEAFF.

This clone came up a few times. The rearrangement links TRBV10-3 to TRBJ2-3, with 7 positions matching TRBD1. The V and J ends lost 10 bases and 2 bases, in that order; junction bases with no gene match: 3. The V gene's germline CDR1 is ENHRY and CDR2 SYGVKD. The CDR3 has 12 residues. DNA for the CDR3: TGTGCCAGGGACAGACCCACAGATACGCAGTATTTT. Its translation: CARDRPTDTQYF.

This clone was observed a single time. This CDR3 is also generated by other DNA sequences in the sample. The chain employs TRBV2 and TRBJ2-2; D possibly matches TRBD1 or TRBD2 (5 bases each). Trimming cost V 2 bases and J 0 bases, with 7 bases left between them. Per germline, CDR1 SNHLY and CDR2 FYNNEI. The length of the CDR3 is 15 residues. The CDR3 sequence: CASSELGPNTGELFF. In nucleotides, the CDR3 is TGTGCCAGCAGTGAACTGGGACCGAACACCGGGGAGCTGTTTTTT.

The genes are TRBV6-5 and TRBJ2-4; D not resolved. The length of the CDR3 is 14 residues. Trimming took 3 bases from V and 6 from J, leaving 12 bases between them. Germline assignment: CDR1 MNHEY and CDR2 SVGAGI. Here the CDR3 DNA reads TGTGCCAGCAGTTATCCCGGGTTGGGAAACATTCAGTACTTC. This gives the protein CASSYPGLGNIQYF.

The chain links TRBV6-5 to TRBJ1-3, with D possibly matching TRBD1 (5 bases). Germline V gene sequence: CDR1 MNHEY, CDR2 SVGAGI. There are 13 residues in the CDR3. V was clipped by 4 bases and J by 4 bases, with 8 bases between them. This CDR3 reads CASSFQGGNTIYF. The CDR3 DNA is TGTGCCAGCAGTTTCCAGGGCGGAAACACCATATATTTT.

The chain is built from TRBV9 and TRBJ2-3, with TRBD2 matching 8 bases. The CDR3 length is 15 residues. V gave up 4 bases and J gave up 0 bases; unmatched junction bases: 4. Germline loops: CDR1 SGDLS, CDR2 YYNGEE. CDR3 amino acids: CASSRTSGSTDTQYF. CDR3 sequence (DNA): TGTGCCAGCAGCCGTACTAGCGGTAGCACAGATACGCAGTATTTT.

This clone was found a few times. The CDR3 loop reads CASSYNTGNTIYF. The CDR3 DNA is TGTGCCAGCAGTTACAATACTGGAAACACCATATATTTT. The V call is TRBV6-5, the J call TRBJ1-3; D not resolved. V was shortened by 2 bases and J by 2 bases, with 4 bases between the two germline ends. CDR1 and CDR2 (germline): MNHEY, SVGAGI. The CDR3 extends over 13 amino acids.

The chain combines TRBV5-1 with TRBJ1-2; D is perhaps TRBD1 (5 bases). Trimming stripped 2 bases from V and 7 bases from J, with 15 bases between. This CDR3 is built from 14 residues. Germline V gene data show CDR1 as SGHRS and CDR2 as YFSETQ. The DNA for the CDR3 is TGCGCCAGCAGCTTACAGGTACCTCCTGGTGGCTACACCTTC. Protein sequence: CASSLQVPPGGYTF.

This clone was counted a few times. The rearrangement uses TRBV7-3 and TRBJ2-7; 11 nucleotides agree with TRBD1. Germline V lookup: CDR1 SGHTA, CDR2 FQGTGA. With V trimmed by 5 bases and J by 3 bases, 6 bases remained unmatched. This CDR3 is built from 15 residues. The CDR3 coding sequence is TGTGCCAGCAGCCCTACCGGGACAGGGGGCTACGAGCAGTACTTC. Its translation is CASSPTGTGGYEQYF.